Following are 25 T cell receptor beta chains from one sample sequenced in a study of blood T cell repertoires in COVID-19. Generated by immunoSEQ multiplex PCR, the TCRdb table keeps only in-frame clones and is missing some. In the table there are some 33,000 clones, approximately 90% of which are singletons. The sample consisted of peripheral blood. The origin of the receptors is a human donor in a cohort sampled during active COVID-19.

The chain couples TRBV19 to TRBJ1-1; a weak D match, TRBD1 (6 bases). CDR1 and CDR2 from the germline V gene are LNHDA and SQIVND (reference sequence). Trimming took off 1 base at V and 0 bases at J, with 6 bases between the two ends. This CDR3 spans 14 amino acids. CDR3 in amino acids: CASSIGTVNTEAFF. For the CDR3, the DNA is TGTGCCAGTAGTATAGGGACAGTGAACACTGAAGCTTTCTTT.

The genes are TRBV2 and TRBJ2-4; TRBD2 agrees at 13 bases. CDR1 is SNHLY, CDR2 FYNNEI, per germline. Trimming at V came to 4 bases and at J to 3 bases, leaving 6 bases not matched to a gene. The CDR3 is made up of 17 amino acids. In DNA form, the CDR3 reads TGTGCCAGCAGTGCAACTAGCGGGAGGGCCGGCAAAAACATTCAGTACTTC. Its protein is CASSATSGRAGKNIQYF. Full variable domain (remainder filled in from reference TRBV2 and TRBJ2-4): EPEVTQTPSHQVTQMGQEVILRCVPISNHLYFYWYRQILGQKVEFLVSFYNNEISEKSEIFDDQFSVERPDGSNFTLKIRSTKLEDSAMYFCASSATSGRAGKNIQYFGAGTRLSVL.

The gene calls are TRBV5-6 and TRBJ2-5; no definite D call. Germline CDR1 reads SGHDT; CDR2 reads YYEEEE. The CDR3 spans 15 residues. V was clipped by 0 bases and J by 0 bases, with 9 bases between them. This CDR3 reads CASSLDTWYQETQYF. CDR3 bases: TGTGCCAGCAGCTTGGACACCTGGTACCAAGAGACCCAGTACTTC.

CDR3 in amino acids: CASSYDGTSLNEQFF. In nucleotides, the CDR3 is TGTGCCAGCAGTTACGATGGGACTAGCCTCAATGAGCAGTTCTTC. The chain joins TRBV6-6 to TRBJ2-1, with 9 bases identical to TRBD2. The trim removed 2 bases at V and 6 bases at J, leaving 5 bases unmatched. CDR1 and CDR2 (germline): MNHNY, SVGAGI (reference sequence). The CDR3 is made up of 15 amino acids.

V and J are TRBV5-6 and TRBJ2-2; TRBD1 matches at 8 bases. The CDR3 contains 17 residues. Germline V lookup: CDR1 SGHDT, CDR2 YYEEEE. The J segment lost 5 bases and the V segment lost 0 bases, leaving 9 bases of the junction unmatched. The CDR3 DNA is TGTGCCAGCAGCTTGGCCCCCGGGACAGGAGAAACCGGGGAGCTGTTTTTT. Amino acids: CASSLAPGTGETGELFF.

The chain has TRBV19 and TRBJ2-5; possible D gene TRBD1, 6 bases. The CDR3 totals 12 residues. Germline loops: CDR1 LNHDA, CDR2 SQIVND (reference sequence). Trimming removed 5 bases at V and 2 bases at J, with 6 bases between. The CDR3 reads CASSGTQETQYF. The CDR3 nucleotides read TGTGCCAGTAGTGGGACACAAGAGACCCAGTACTTC.

The chain combines TRBV13 with TRBJ2-2, with 10 bases fitting TRBD1. The CDR3 covers 15 residues. Unmatched junction bases numbered 1, after V lost 0 bases and J lost 6 bases. The germline CDR1 and CDR2 sequences are PRHDT and FYEKMQ (reference sequence). Here the CDR3 DNA reads TGTGCCAGCAGCTTAGGGGGGACAGGGGCCGGGGAGCTGTTTTTT. Translating gives CASSLGGTGAGELFF. The entire variable domain, with the rest obtained from reference TRBV13 and TRBJ2-2, is as follows: AAGVIQSPRHLIKEKRETATLKCYPIPRHDTVYWYQQGPGQDPQFLISFYEKMQSDKGSIPDRFSAQQFSDYHSELNMSSLELGDSALYFCASSLGGTGAGELFFGEGSRLTVL.

This clone was picked up one time. The chain combines TRBV28 with TRBJ1-5, with D perhaps matching TRBD1 (5 bases). V was cut by 1 base and J by 2 bases, with 9 bases left in between. The CDR3 has 15 amino acids. Germline V gene sequence: CDR1 MDHEN, CDR2 SYDVKM. The CDR3: CASSLLLGGNQPQHF. For the CDR3, the DNA is TGTGCCAGCAGTTTATTATTAGGGGGCAATCAGCCCCAGCATTTT. Drawing the rest from reference TRBV28 and TRBJ1-5, the complete variable domain is DVKVTQSSRYLVKRTGEKVFLECVQDMDHENMFWYRQDPGLGLRLIYFSYDVKMKEKGDIPEGYSVSREKKERFSLILESASTNQTSMYLCASSLLLGGNQPQHFGDGTRLSIL.

CDR3 nucleotides: TGTGCCAGTAGTATGGGAGGGCAGCCCCAGCATTTT. Amino acid sequence: CASSMGGQPQHF. This rearrangement joins TRBV19 to TRBJ1-5; D remains ambiguous. Germline lookup yields CDR1 LNHDA and CDR2 SQIVND (reference sequence). Trimming cost V 3 bases and J 7 bases, with 7 bases left between them. CDR3 length equals 12 residues. Drawing the rest from reference TRBV19 and TRBJ1-5, the complete variable domain is DGGITQSPKYLFRKEGQNVTLSCEQNLNHDAMYWYRQDPGQGLRLIYYSQIVNDFQKGDIAEGYSVSREKKESFPLTVTSAQKNPTAFYLCASSMGGQPQHFGDGTRLSIL.

The rearrangement links TRBV25-1 to TRBJ1-2; D may be TRBD1 (6 bases). CDR1 and CDR2 (germline): MGHDK, SYGVNS. The CDR3 loop spans 11 amino acids. Trimming stripped 8 bases from V and 8 bases from J, with 12 bases between. This CDR3 is CASDSGVGYTF. CDR3 coding DNA: TGTGCCAGCGATTCAGGGGTCGGCTACACCTTC.

The chain combines TRBV15 with TRBJ1-5; tentative D call: TRBD1 (6 bases). The CDR3 length is 14 residues. The germline V and J ends were trimmed by 5 bases and 7 bases, with 15 bases remaining between them. CDR1 and CDR2 from the germline V gene are LNHNV and YYDKDF (reference sequence). The DNA for the CDR3 is TGTGCCACCAGCGGAACAGGGTCCCGCCAGCCCCAGCATTTT. As protein: CATSGTGSRQPQHF.

This clone was detected only a few times. The chain recombines TRBV9 with TRBJ1-3; D is uncertain. The CDR3 is 15 amino acids. V lost 3 bases to trimming and J lost 0 bases, with 10 bases between them. Germline V gene lookup returns CDR1 SGDLS and CDR2 YYNGEE. The CDR3 DNA follows: TGTGCCAGCAGCGCGCAACAGAGCTCTGGAAACACCATATATTTT. It specifies CASSAQQSSGNTIYF.

The chain combines TRBV5-4 with TRBJ2-1; TRBD2 agrees at 8 bases. The CDR3 length is 11 residues. The junction had 7 bases not matched to a gene; V was cut back by 4 bases and J by 16 bases. Germline-derived CDR1 and CDR2 are SGHNT and YYREEE (reference sequence). This chain's CDR3 is CASSLGGVEFF. The CDR3 coding sequence is TGTGCCAGCAGCCTCGGGGGGGTGGAATTCTTC.

A note on this clone: Because the CDR3's place on the DNA is in doubt, the DNA is left out and the CDR3 is given as listed by TCRdb. The CDR3 spells CASSSSPGSTHGYTF. This chain joins TRBV6-5 and TRBJ1-2. Looked up from germline, CDR1 is MNHEY and CDR2 is SVGAGI. With termini counted, the CDR3 has 15 amino acids.

CDR3 sequence: CASSLGWDRASSPLHF. CDR3 DNA: TGCGCCAGCAGCTTGGGCTGGGACAGGGCGAGTTCACCCCTCCACTTT. The chain carries TRBV5-1 and TRBJ1-6, with 9 bases that match TRBD1. V gave up 0 bases and J gave up 9 bases; unmatched junction bases: 7. CDR1 is SGHRS and CDR2 is YFSETQ in the germline V gene. CDR3 length equals 16 residues.

This clone is medium-sized in the sample. The chain uses TRBV7-9 and TRBJ1-1; D gene ambiguous. Trimming left V 8 bases short and J 7 bases short, with 11 bases between. The CDR3 has 11 amino acids. Germline lookup yields CDR1 SEHNR and CDR2 FQNEAQ (reference sequence). The CDR3 DNA sequence: TGTGCCAGCTCAGCGGACGTTGAAGCTTTCTTT. Translating gives CASSADVEAFF.

There are a few counts of this clone. The chain carries TRBV5-4 and TRBJ1-1, with 8 positions matching TRBD1. The CDR3 length is 16 residues. The J segment lost 0 bases and the V segment lost 0 bases, leaving 4 bases of the junction unmatched. Germline lookup yields CDR1 SGHNT and CDR2 YYREEE (reference sequence). DNA for the CDR3: TGTGCCAGCAGCTTGGACAGGGGGACTTTGAACACTGAAGCTTTCTTT. Translating it yields CASSLDRGTLNTEAFF.

V is TRBV28 and J is TRBJ1-1; no firm D call. The CDR3 length is 15 residues. V lost 3 bases, J lost 1 base, and 12 bases lay in between. Per germline, CDR1 MDHEN and CDR2 SYDVKM. The CDR3 sequence: CASSFPSSGNTEAFF. CDR3 DNA sequence: TGTGCCAGCAGTTTCCCTTCTTCAGGGAACACTGAAGCTTTCTTT.

The chain employs TRBV15 and TRBJ2-5, with 8 nucleotides matching TRBD2. CDR3 size: 15 residues. V shed 5 bases and J 7 bases; nucleotides not matched to a gene: 12. CDR1 and CDR2 (germline): LNHNV, YYDKDF (reference sequence). The CDR3 coding sequence is TGTGCCACCAGCGGAACTAGCGGTCGACTGTGGACCCAGTACTTC. Residues: CATSGTSGRLWTQYF.

The V call is TRBV28, the J call TRBJ2-7; D remains unclear. The CDR3 sequence is 12 residues long. Trimming shortened V by 5 bases and J by 0 bases, and 5 bases separated the two germline ends. Germline V lookup: CDR1 MDHEN, CDR2 SYDVKM. The DNA for the CDR3 is TGTGCCAGCAGTCCTAGCTCCTACGAGCAGTACGTC. Encoded protein: CASSPSSYEQYV.

This sequence joins TRBV4-1 and TRBJ1-1, with 7 bases that match TRBD1. The CDR3 is 15 amino acids. The V gene end was trimmed by 4 bases and the J gene end by 1 base; junction bases not matched to a gene: 6. Germline V gene lookup returns CDR1 MGHRA and CDR2 YSYEKL. The CDR3 sequence: CASSPPGTENTEAFF. In nucleotides, the CDR3 is TGCGCCAGCAGCCCGCCGGGGACAGAGAACACTGAAGCTTTCTTT.

This clone was counted once. This chain uses TRBV7-9 with TRBJ2-7; D unresolved. The CDR3 is 11 amino acids. Germline V gives CDR1 SEHNR, CDR2 FQNEAQ (reference sequence). Trimming stripped 2 bases from V and 4 bases from J, with 3 bases between. The CDR3 loop reads CASSLTYEQYV. The CDR3 DNA sequence: TGTGCCAGCAGCTTAACTTACGAGCAGTACGTC.

The V call is TRBV19, the J call TRBJ1-1; 7 bases match TRBD1. Per the germline V gene, CDR1 is LNHDA and CDR2 is SQIVND (reference sequence). Trimming cost V 10 bases and J 3 bases; bases outside gene matches: 11. The CDR3 extends over 14 amino acids. The CDR3 DNA follows: TGTGCCATGAAGACGACAGGGACGGACACTGAAGCTTTCTTT. As protein: CAMKTTGTDTEAFF.

CDR3 amino acids: CASSLSRTSVEQYV. CDR3 in DNA: TGTGCCAGCAGCTTGAGCAGGACTTCGGTCGAGCAGTACGTC. V is TRBV5-6 and J is TRBJ2-7, with D possibly matching TRBD2 (5 bases). Germline lookup yields CDR1 SGHDT and CDR2 YYEEEE. CDR3 length: 14 residues. Trimming cost V 1 base and J 6 bases, with 14 bases left between them.

The J gene is TRBJ1-1, the V gene TRBV10-2; D unclear. The CDR3 consists of 14 residues. Germline V CDR1 and CDR2: WSHSY, SAAADI. The V gene lost 0 bases and the J gene lost 1 base, with 6 bases spanning the gap. The CDR3 here is CASSESSPNTEAFF. The CDR3, as DNA: TGCGCCAGCAGTGAGTCAAGCCCGAACACTGAAGCTTTCTTT.